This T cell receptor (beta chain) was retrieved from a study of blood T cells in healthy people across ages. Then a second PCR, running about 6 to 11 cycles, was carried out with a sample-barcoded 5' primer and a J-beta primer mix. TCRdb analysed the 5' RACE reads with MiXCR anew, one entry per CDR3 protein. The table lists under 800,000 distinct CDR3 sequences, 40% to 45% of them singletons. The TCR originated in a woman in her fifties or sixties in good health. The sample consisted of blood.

The CDR3 is CASSTQISYEQYF. CDR3 DNA sequence: TGTGCCAGCTCGACACAGATTTCCTACGAGCAGTACTTC. The chain is built from TRBV18 and TRBJ2-7, with D unresolved. The length of the CDR3 is 13 residues. Trimming pared 6 bases from V and 1 base from J, leaving 10 bases between. Germline CDR1 is KGHSH and CDR2 is LQKENI. The whole variable domain, filled in from reference TRBV18 and TRBJ2-7, reads NAGVMQNPRHLVRRRGQEARLRCSPMKGHSHVYWYRQLPEEGLKFMVYLQKENIIDESGMPKERFSAEFPKEGPSILRIQQVVRGDSAAYFCASSTQISYEQYFGPGTRLTVT.